A selection of T cell receptor beta chains follows, all from one sample in a study of T cells in tuberculosis. Profiled with immunoSEQ multiplex PCR; TCRdb holds only in-frame clones, not every one. The sample lists approximately 22,000 clones, approximately 85% seen once, with just under 15% in the top ten. Sequencing used PBMCs, obtained at tuberculosis diagnosis. These receptors originate from an adult with tuberculosis. CDR3s include the opening cysteine and the closing phenylalanine or tryptophan. A D gene is named only where the DNA matches it firmly. Some rows mark clone size as missing; the rest say once, few, many or name a class of expanded clone.

clone_size | j_call | v_call | d_call | cdr3_aa | cdr3_nt
NA | TRBJ1-2 | TRBV6-5 | TRBD1 | CASRWTGSFYGYTF | TGTGCCAGCAGGTGGACAGGATCTTTCTATGGCTACACCTTC
few | TRBJ2-7 | TRBV7-9 | TRBD1 | CASSSGQGGQYF | TGTGCCAGCAGCTCCGGACAGGGCGGGCAGTACTTC
few | TRBJ1-1 | TRBV20-1 | NA | CSARLNTEAFF | TGCAGTGCTAGACTTAACACTGAAGCTTTCTTT
few | TRBJ2-1 | TRBV7-9 | NA | CASSRGTSNNEQFF | TGTGCCAGCAGCCGGGGGACCTCAAACAATGAGCAGTTCTTC
NA | TRBJ1-1 | TRBV5-8 | TRBD1 | CASSIRDRGLHTEAFF | TGTGCCAGCAGCATCCGGGACAGGGGGCTCCACACTGAAGCTTTCTTT
once | TRBJ2-1 | TRBV29-1 | NA | CSVTGTRYNEQFF | TGCAGCGTCACCGGGACACGTTACAATGAGCAGTTCTTC
NA | TRBJ2-5 | TRBV5-4 | NA | CASALEQQETQYF | TGTGCCAGCGCCTTGGAGCAACAAGAGACCCAGTACTTC
few | TRBJ2-1 | TRBV5-6 | NA | CASSLDSRLPNEQFF | TGTGCCAGCAGCTTAGACAGCCGCCTCCCCAATGAGCAGTTCTTC
NA | TRBJ2-2 | TRBV2 | TRBD1 | CASSGQGLGTGELFF | TGTGCCAGCAGTGGACAGGGCTTGGGGACCGGGGAGCTGTTTTTT
few | TRBJ2-7 | TRBV7-7 | NA | CASSLEQYYEQYF | TGTGCCAGCAGCTTAGAACAGTACTACGAGCAGTACTTC
NA | TRBJ1-1 | TRBV10-3 | NA | CAVLPQGQGRTEAFF | TGTGCCGTTCTCCCCCAGGGGCAGGGTAGAACTGAAGCTTTCTTT
NA | TRBJ1-2 | TRBV5-6 | TRBD1 | CASSLIPGQGNYGYTF | TGTGCCAGCAGCTTGATTCCGGGACAGGGTAACTATGGCTACACCTTC
NA | TRBJ1-4 | TRBV4-3 | NA | CASSPGISNEKLFF | TGCGCCAGCAGCCCAGGAATTTCTAATGAAAAACTGTTTTTT
NA | TRBJ2-2 | TRBV6-4 | TRBD2 | CASSEVAGGTGELFF | TGTGCCAGCAGTGAAGTAGCGGGGGGCACCGGGGAGCTGTTTTTT
NA | TRBJ2-1 | TRBV5-1 | NA | CASSLAYQGGEQFF | TGCGCCAGCAGCTTGGCCTATCAGGGGGGTGAGCAGTTCTTC
few | TRBJ2-2 | TRBV2 | NA | CASRGQTGTGELFF | TGTGCCAGCAGGGGACAAACAGGGACCGGGGAGCTGTTTTTT
NA | TRBJ1-5 | TRBV27 | TRBD1 | CASRQRTGDSNQPQHF | TGTGCCAGCAGACAGAGGACAGGGGATAGCAATCAGCCCCAGCATTTT
once | TRBJ2-7 | TRBV28 | TRBD1 | CASRGQGYEQYF | TGTGCCAGCAGGGGACAGGGCTACGAGCAGTACTTC
NA | TRBJ1-2 | TRBV30 | NA | CAWRPRIPFYGYTF | TGTGCCTGGAGACCCAGGATCCCGTTCTATGGCTACACCTTC
NA | TRBJ1-1 | TRBV10-3 | NA | CAIRNGQEGDTEAFF | TGTGCCATCAGGAACGGGCAGGAGGGTGACACTGAAGCTTTCTTT
NA | TRBJ2-3 | TRBV6-5 | NA | CASSARDWSTDTQYF | TGTGCCAGCAGTGCCCGGGACTGGAGCACAGATACGCAGTATTTT
NA | TRBJ1-3 | TRBV30 | NA | CAWRLSGVLNRSGNTIYF | TGTGCCTGGAGGCTTAGCGGGGTTCTAAACCGCTCTGGAAACACCATATATTTT
NA | TRBJ2-7 | TRBV18 | NA | CASSPGQPPYEQYF | TGTGCCAGCTCACCTGGACAGCCTCCCTACGAGCAGTACTTC
NA | TRBJ2-7 | TRBV5-1 | TRBD2 | CASSLGTSGLAEQYF | TGCGCCAGCAGCTTGGGGACTAGCGGGCTTGCCGAGCAGTACTTC
NA | TRBJ2-1 | TRBV5-4 | NA | CASSLTGINEQFF | TGTGCCAGCAGCTTGACAGGGATCAATGAGCAGTTCTTC
NA | TRBJ2-5 | TRBV18 | NA | CASSPRGNPGETQYF | TGTGCCAGCTCACCTCGGGGGAACCCTGGGGAGACCCAGTACTTC
once | TRBJ2-5 | TRBV6-1 | NA | CASSEGRYPETQYF | TGTGCCAGCAGTGAAGGCAGGTATCCAGAGACCCAGTACTTC
NA | TRBJ1-1 | TRBV29-1 | TRBD1 | CTGGGTEAFF | TGCACAGGGGGCGGAACTGAAGCTTTCTTT
once | TRBJ2-3 | TRBV29-1 | NA | CSVHLSTDTQYF | TGCAGCGTTCACCTAAGCACAGATACGCAGTATTTT
NA | TRBJ1-1 | TRBV11-2 | NA | CASSLPVTEAFF | TGTGCCAGCAGCTTACCGGTCACTGAAGCTTTCTTT
few | TRBJ1-1 | TRBV2 | NA | CASSEWQGFEAFF | TGTGCCAGCAGTGAATGGCAGGGCTTTGAAGCTTTCTTT
NA | TRBJ2-1 | TRBV7-6 | NA | CASSLGPPPYNEQFF | TGTGCCAGCAGCTTAGGGCCACCCCCATACAATGAGCAGTTCTTC
NA | TRBJ2-7 | TRBV6-1 | NA | CASKTGLVEQYF | TGTGCCAGCAAGACTGGGTTGGTCGAGCAGTACTTC
NA | TRBJ2-6 | TRBV30 | NA | CAGDFVSGANVLTF | TGTGCCGGGGACTTCGTCTCTGGGGCCAACGTCCTGACTTTC
few | TRBJ2-3 | TRBV29-1 | TRBD2 | CSVNGWRGDFTDTQYF | TGCAGCGTCAACGGTTGGCGGGGGGACTTCACAGATACGCAGTATTTT
NA | TRBJ1-2 | TRBV18 | NA | CASSPQGTNYGYTF | TGTGCCAGCTCACCCCAGGGGACAAACTATGGCTACACCTTC
NA | TRBJ2-2 | TRBV7-3 | TRBD2 | CASSLASGSVTGELFF | TGTGCCAGCAGCTTAGCTAGCGGGAGTGTTACCGGGGAGCTGTTTTTT
NA | TRBJ1-5 | TRBV7-2 | NA | CASSPFGVGQPQHF | TGTGCCAGCAGCCCCTTCGGGGTAGGACAGCCCCAGCATTTT